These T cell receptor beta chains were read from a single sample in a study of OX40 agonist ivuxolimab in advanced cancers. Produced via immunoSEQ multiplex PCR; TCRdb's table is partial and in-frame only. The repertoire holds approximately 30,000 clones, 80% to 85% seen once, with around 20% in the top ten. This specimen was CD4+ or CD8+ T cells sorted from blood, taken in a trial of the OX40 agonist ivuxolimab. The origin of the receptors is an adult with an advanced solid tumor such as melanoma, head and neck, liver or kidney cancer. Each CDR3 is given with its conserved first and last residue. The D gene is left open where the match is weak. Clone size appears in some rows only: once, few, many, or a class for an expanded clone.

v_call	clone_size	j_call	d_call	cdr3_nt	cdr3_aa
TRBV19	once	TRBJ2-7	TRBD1	TGTGCCAGTAGTATAGGAACAGGGGTTTACGAGCAGTACTTC	CASSIGTGVYEQYF
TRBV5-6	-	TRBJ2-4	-	TGTGCCAGCAGCTTGGATGGAGGGGGGTGGATTCAGTACTTC	CASSLDGGGWIQYF
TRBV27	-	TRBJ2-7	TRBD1	TGTGCCAGCAGTTTAAGCGGGACAGGGTTCGAGCAGTACTTC	CASSLSGTGFEQYF
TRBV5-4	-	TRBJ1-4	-	TGTGCCAGCAGCCCGGCCTCCAATGAAAAACTGTTTTTT	CASSPASNEKLFF
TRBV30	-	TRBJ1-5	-	TGTGCCTGGAGCCAGGACAGTAGCAATCAGCCCCAGCATTTT	CAWSQDSSNQPQHF
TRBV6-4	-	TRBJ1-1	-	TGTGCCAGCACATCGGAACCGGGGGCCACTGAAGCTTTCTTT	CASTSEPGATEAFF
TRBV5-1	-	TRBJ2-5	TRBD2	TGCGCCAGCAGAGCCGGGACTAGCGCTCAAGAGACCCAGTACTTC	CASRAGTSAQETQYF
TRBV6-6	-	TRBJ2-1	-	TGTGCCAGCAGTTACTCGCAGGGAGAACTATACAATGAGCAGTTCTTC	CASSYSQGELYNEQFF
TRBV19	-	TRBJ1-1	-	TGTGCCAGTAGCGTAGGAGTGAACACTGAAGCTTTCTTT	CASSVGVNTEAFF
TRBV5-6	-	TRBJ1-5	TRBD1	TGTGCCAGCAGCTTGGCCACAGGGGGCTTTATTCAGCCCCAGCATTTT	CASSLATGGFIQPQHF
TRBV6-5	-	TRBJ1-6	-	TGTGCCAGCAGTCAGGACGGAAACTATAATTCACCCCTCCACTTT	CASSQDGNYNSPLHF
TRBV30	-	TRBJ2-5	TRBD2	TGTGCCTGGAGTGTAACGGGGGGGCGGTTAGAGACCCAGTACTTC	CAWSVTGGRLETQYF
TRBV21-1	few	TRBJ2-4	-	TGTGCCAGCGGGGGGGCGGCGCCTGCGGACATTCAGTACTTC	CASGGAAPADIQYF
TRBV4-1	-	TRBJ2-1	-	TGCGCCAGCAGTCAGGGAGTCAATGAGCAGTTCTTC	CASSQGVNEQFF
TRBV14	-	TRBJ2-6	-	TGTGCCAGCAAACGGGGAGTGCCCAACTCTGGGGCCAACGTCCTGACTTTC	CASKRGVPNSGANVLTF
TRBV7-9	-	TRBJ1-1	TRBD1	TGTGCCAGCAGCTACAGGGGGGTGGAAGCTTTCTTT	CASSYRGVEAFF
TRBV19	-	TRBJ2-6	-	TGTGCCAGTAGTATAGTGGGTAACGGGGCCAACGTCCTGACTTTC	CASSIVGNGANVLTF
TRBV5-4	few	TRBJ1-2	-	TGTGCCAGCAGCCTGGAACAGGGTTGGGGCTACACCTTC	CASSLEQGWGYTF
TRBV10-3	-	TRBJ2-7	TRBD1	TGTGCCATCAGCGAGCCGGGACAGGGGGCCTACGAGCAGTACTTC	CAISEPGQGAYEQYF
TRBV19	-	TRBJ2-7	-	TGTGCCAGTAAGGGCGGGTCCTACGAGCAGTACTTC	CASKGGSYEQYF
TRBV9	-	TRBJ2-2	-	TGTGCCAGCAGCGAGCTCACCGGGGAGCTGTTTTTT	CASSELTGELFF
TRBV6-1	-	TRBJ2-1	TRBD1	TGTGCCAGCAGGGAAGATCCGGGACAGGGGTACAATGAGCAGTTCTTC	CASREDPGQGYNEQFF
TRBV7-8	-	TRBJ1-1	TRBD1	TGTGCCAGCAGCTTAGTGAGCCTGGGACAGGGGGCGAACACTGAAGCTTTCTTT	CASSLVSLGQGANTEAFF
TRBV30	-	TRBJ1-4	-	TGTGCCTGGAGTGTACTACAGGGAAGCGAAAAACTGTTTTTT	CAWSVLQGSEKLFF
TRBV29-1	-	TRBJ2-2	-	TGCAGCGCCACAGCGGGTTTAACCGGGGAGCTGTTTTTT	CSATAGLTGELFF
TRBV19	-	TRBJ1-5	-	TGTGCCAGTAGTATCGGGACCTTTGGGGGACAGCCCCAGCATTTT	CASSIGTFGGQPQHF
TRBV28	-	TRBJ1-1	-	TGTGCCAGCAGGGGAGTCGGGGCGGCGACTGAAGCTTTCTTT	CASRGVGAATEAFF
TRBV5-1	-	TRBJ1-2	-	TGCGCCAGCAGCTTCGGGGGGAATGGCTACACCTTC	CASSFGGNGYTF
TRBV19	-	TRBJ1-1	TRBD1	TGTGCCAGTAGGGGACAGGCGGAGGACACTGAAGCTTTCTTT	CASRGQAEDTEAFF
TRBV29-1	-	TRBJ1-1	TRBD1	TGCAGCGCGGGACAGGGGATGGGAACTGAAGCTTTCTTT	CSAGQGMGTEAFF
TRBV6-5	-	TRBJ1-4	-	TGTGCCAGCAGTTCCGGGGGAAATGAAAAACTGTTTTTT	CASSSGGNEKLFF
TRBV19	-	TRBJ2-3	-	TGTGCCAGTAGTATAGGAGCGGGCGGAACAGATACGCAGTATTTT	CASSIGAGGTDTQYF
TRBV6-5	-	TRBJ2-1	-	TGTGCCAGCACCCCCCCGGGACGACCTTACAATGAGCAGTTCTTC	CASTPPGRPYNEQFF
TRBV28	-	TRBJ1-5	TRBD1	TGTGCCAGCAGTTTACAGGGGGATGGCAATCAGCCCCAGCATTTT	CASSLQGDGNQPQHF
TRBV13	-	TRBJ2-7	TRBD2	TGTGCCAGCAGCTTAGGTCCCCCCGGAGCGGGAGTCTACGAGCAGTACTTC	CASSLGPPGAGVYEQYF
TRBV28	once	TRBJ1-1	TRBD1	TGTGCCAGCACCGTCCCCCGGGACAGCCCAATCGGGACTGAAGCTTTCTTT	CASTVPRDSPIGTEAFF
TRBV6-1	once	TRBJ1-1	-	TGTGCCAGCAGTTTCCGCTTATTGAACACTGAAGCTTTCTTT	CASSFRLLNTEAFF
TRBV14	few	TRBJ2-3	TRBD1	TGTGCCAGCAGCCAAGATTACAGGGGGGGCACAGATACGCAGTATTTT	CASSQDYRGGTDTQYF
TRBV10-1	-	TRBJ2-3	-	TGCGCCAGCAGTGACGGATCGGATACGCAGTATTTT	CASSDGSDTQYF
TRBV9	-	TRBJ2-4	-	TGTGCCAGCAGCGTAGCTTATCGGGGAGGCATTCAGTACTTC	CASSVAYRGGIQYF
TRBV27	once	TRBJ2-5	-	TGTGCCAGCAGTTATAGGGGCCAAGAGACCCAGTACTTC	CASSYRGQETQYF
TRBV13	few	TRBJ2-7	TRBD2	TGTGCCAGCAGCTTTAGGACGGGCAGTCCGGGACTAGCGGGCTTACGGCTCGAGCAGTACTTC	CASSFRTGSPGLAGLRLEQYF
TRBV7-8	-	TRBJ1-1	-	TGTGCCAGCAGCTTCCTTAAGAACACTGAAGCTTTCTTT	CASSFLKNTEAFF
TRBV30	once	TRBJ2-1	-	TGTGCCTGGACCCTCAGAGAGGCCGTATACAATGAGCAGTTCTTC	CAWTLREAVYNEQFF
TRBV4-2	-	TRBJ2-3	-	TGTGCCAGCAGCCAAGATGGGGGGCCCACAGATACGCAGTATTTT	CASSQDGGPTDTQYF
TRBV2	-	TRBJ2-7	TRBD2	TGTGCCAGCAGTGAAGGAACTAGCGGTTTCTCCTACGAGCAGTACTTC	CASSEGTSGFSYEQYF
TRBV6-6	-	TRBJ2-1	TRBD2	TGTGCCAGCAGTTACTCAGCGAGCGGGGGGGACAATGAGCAGTTCTTC	CASSYSASGGDNEQFF
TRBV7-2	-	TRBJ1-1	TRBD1	TGTGCCAGCAGCCGTATGACAGGGACTGAAGCTTTCTTT	CASSRMTGTEAFF